This T cell receptor (beta chain) was documented in a study of blood T cell repertoires in COVID-19. For the study at large: Collection of acute and convalescent COVID-19 samples took place in the United States, Italy and Spain. T cells, B-cell-depleted T cells, or PBMCs provided the cDNA or gDNA that served as material.

With 3 bases removed from V and 4 bases from J, the gap between germline ends came to 9 bases. The CDR3 covers 13 residues. Germline V lookup: CDR1 LNHNV, CDR2 YYDKDF (reference sequence). In the authors' workflow: How many nucleated cells were present was estimated from reference gene primer amplification. The table came from immunoSEQ multiplex PCR; TCRdb's copy has only in-frame clones and leaves some out. That table supplies the V and J calls and clone size; D and trimming were determined from the DNA. The table has about 74,000 clones, 70% to 75% seen once. The sequencing sample was made of peripheral blood. This sequence joins TRBV15 and TRBJ1-2; weak D call: TRBD1 (5 bases). The sequence was obtained from a man in his sixties or seventies with acute or convalescent COVID-19. CDR3: CATSRDISYGYTF. Written as DNA, the CDR3 is TGTGCCACCAGCAGGGACATTTCCTATGGCTACACCTTC.